This T cell receptor (beta chain) is from a study of TIL therapy for anti-PD-1-resistant metastatic lung cancer. About the research overall: Most patients had lung adenocarcinoma. The study's findings and limits: This highly selected cohort may not generalize to typical lung cancer patients.

The immunoSEQ assay was v3. Sequencing used immunoSEQ multiplex PCR; TCRdb keeps in-frame clones, though not all of them. The table records approximately 92,000 clones, about 71% of them present only once. CDR1 is LNHNV and CDR2 is YYDKDF in the germline V gene (reference sequence). This CDR3 has 16 amino acids. Note on this clone: Antigen: not known. One end of the junction fails to match germline, which may point to a read error.

Indicated time point: pre-treatment sample, taken before nivolumab and TIL therapy. Tumor tissue came from excised metastases, mostly pleural nodules or supraclavicular lymph nodes. Patients were adults with stage 4 NSCLC. Source: tumor tissue, taken at baseline. The V call is TRBV15, the J call TRBJ2-3; D may match TRBD1 or TRBD2 (5 bases each). The receptor comes from a person between 30 and 79 years old with non-small cell lung cancer. The CDR3 is CATRRGARLGTDTQYF. CDR3 bases: TGTGCCACCAGAAGAGGGGCTCGTTTGGGCACAGATACGCAGTATTTT.